One and the same sample provided the 19 T cell receptor beta chains below, sequenced in a study of CD8 T cells in ankylosing spondylitis. In TCRdb, the 5' RACE reads were re-called with MiXCR into one record per CDR3 protein. The table lists fewer than 400,000 distinct CDR3 sequences, roughly 14% of them singletons. Sequencing input: blood, either unsorted or a sorted T cell fraction (not recorded which). Every receptor here comes from a male donor with ankylosing spondylitis or in good health (not recorded which).

Only a few counts were recorded for this clonotype. The chain combines TRBV30 with TRBJ1-4; the match to TRBD1 covers 11 bases. The germline CDR1 and CDR2 sequences are GTSNPN and SVGIG (reference sequence). V was clipped by 5 bases and J by 10 bases; unmatched bases: 6. This CDR3 contains 13 residues. CDR3: CAWGQGAGGKLFF. The CDR3 region has the DNA TGTGCCTGGGGACAGGGGGCAGGGGGAAAACTGTTTTTT.

The chain's CDR3 is CASRVGQLDNQPQHF. DNA of the CDR3: TGTGCCAGCAGGGTGGGACAGCTAGATAATCAGCCCCAGCATTTT. The rearrangement uses TRBV6-1 and TRBJ1-5; 7 nucleotides align to TRBD1. CDR3 length: 15 residues. Germline values: CDR1 MNHNS, CDR2 SASEGT. The junction had 9 bases not matched to a gene; V was cut back by 6 bases and J by 4 bases.

V and J are TRBV12-3 or TRBV12-4 and TRBJ1-3, with 8 nucleotides matching TRBD1. CDR3 length: 16 amino acids. The V segment lost 4 bases and the J segment 4 bases; nucleotides outside the gene matches: 9. CDR3 nucleotide sequence: TGTGCCAGCAGTTGGGCCCGACAGGGGTGGGGAAACACCATATATTTT. This gives the protein CASSWARQGWGNTIYF.

This clonotype was picked up a small number of times. The V and J genes are TRBV5-4 and TRBJ1-1; 8 bases fit TRBD1. The CDR3 extends over 15 amino acids. The germline V gene encodes CDR1 SGHNT and CDR2 YYREEE (reference sequence). V gave up 3 bases and J gave up 2 bases; unmatched junction bases: 6. This CDR3 is CASSWGQAANTEAFF. CDR3 sequence (DNA): TGTGCCAGCAGCTGGGGACAGGCTGCTAACACTGAAGCTTTCTTT. Full variable domain (rest looked up from reference TRBV5-4 and TRBJ1-1): ETGVTQSPTHLIKTRGQQVTLRCSSQSGHNTVSWYQQALGQGPQFIFQYYREEENGRGNFPPRFSGLQFPNYSSELNVNALELDDSALYLCASSWGQAANTEAFFGQGTRLTVV.

Only a few counts were recorded for this clonotype. This chain connects TRBV6-1 to TRBJ1-2; 7 bases fit TRBD1. This CDR3 is 14 amino acids long. The germline V gene has CDR1 MNHNS and CDR2 SASEGT. J was trimmed by 4 bases and V by 0 bases; bases with no gene match: 2. This CDR3 reads CASSEAGGFYGYTF. The CDR3, as DNA: TGTGCCAGCAGTGAAGCAGGGGGCTTCTATGGCTACACCTTC.

The chain recombines TRBV5-1 with TRBJ2-7, with D possibly called TRBD1 or TRBD2 (7 bases each). This CDR3 comprises 16 residues. Germline V gene lookup returns CDR1 SGHRS and CDR2 YFSETQ. The germline V and J ends were trimmed by 4 bases and 2 bases, with 19 bases remaining between them. The CDR3 region has the DNA TGCGCCAGCAGCCTCGGGAGGACAGGAAACCCCTACGAGCAGTACTTC. This codes for CASSLGRTGNPYEQYF.

This clonotype was observed a handful of times. The rearrangement uses TRBV4-1 and TRBJ1-6; D ambiguous. This CDR3 has 14 residues. CDR1 and CDR2 (germline): MGHRA, YSYEKL. Trimming cost V 0 bases and J 11 bases, with 11 bases left between them. CDR3 protein: CASSQDHAGTPLHF. The CDR3 DNA follows: TGCGCCAGCAGCCAAGATCATGCGGGGACACCCCTCCACTTT.

This clonotype has just a few counts. The genes are TRBV15 and TRBJ2-2; D may match TRBD1 or TRBD2 (5 bases each). Trimming removed 0 bases at V and 11 bases at J, with 19 bases between. Germline V lookup: CDR1 LNHNV, CDR2 YYDKDF (reference sequence). The length of the CDR3 is 16 residues. The DNA of the CDR3 is TGTGCCACCAGCAGAGATATTCCCCCCATTGGGACCGAGCTGTTTTTT. It is translated as CATSRDIPPIGTELFF.

This clonotype has only a few counts. V usage is TRBV5-1 and J usage is TRBJ2-4, with D unresolved. The length of the CDR3 is 10 residues. Trimming stripped 0 bases from V and 8 bases from J, with 0 bases between. Germline CDR1 SGHRS, CDR2 YFSETQ. This CDR3 reads CASSLDIQYF. DNA of the CDR3: TGCGCCAGCAGCTTGGACATTCAGTACTTC.

CDR3 nucleotide sequence: TGTGCCAGCAGGCTCAGGGATGTAGGAACTGAAGCTTTCTTT. Translation gives CASRLRDVGTEAFF. The rearrangement links TRBV25-1 to TRBJ1-1; weak D call: TRBD1 (5 bases). The germline V gene has CDR1 MGHDK and CDR2 SYGVNS. The CDR3 has 14 residues. V dropped 6 bases and J dropped 5 bases, with 16 bases sitting between them.

This clonotype appeared a few times. This chain links TRBV6-5 with TRBJ2-1, with D uncertain. Germline V CDR1 and CDR2: MNHEY, SVGAGI. V was shortened by 6 bases and J by 5 bases, with 5 bases between the two germline ends. This CDR3 comprises 11 residues. The CDR3 DNA sequence: TGTGCCAGCAGAAGGGACAATGAGCAGTTCTTC. Translated, it gives CASRRDNEQFF.

This clonotype was picked up a small number of times. This chain uses TRBV12-3 or TRBV12-4 with TRBJ2-1, with a weak D call TRBD2 (6 bases). With 6 bases removed from V and 2 bases from J, the gap between germline ends came to 14 bases. CDR3 length: 15 amino acids. This CDR3 reads CASRGRTSTYNEQFF. CDR3 bases: TGTGCCAGCAGAGGTAGAACTAGCACCTACAATGAGCAGTTCTTC.

The J gene is TRBJ2-3, the V gene TRBV12-3 or TRBV12-4; D possibly corresponds to TRBD1 (7 bases). This CDR3 region has 14 residues. The CDR3 nucleotides are TGTGCTACCCAGCACAGGGGACTCACAGATACGCAGTATTTT. Its translation: CATQHRGLTDTQYF.

The sample holds a few counts of this clonotype. The rearrangement links TRBV19 to TRBJ2-5; D is possibly TRBD1 (6 bases). CDR3 length equals 15 residues. The V and J ends lost 5 bases and 1 base respectively, with 14 bases between them. Germline-derived CDR1 and CDR2 are LNHDA and SQIVND (reference sequence). This CDR3 is CASSPSVGGQETQYF. CDR3 coding DNA: TGTGCCAGTAGTCCCTCCGTAGGGGGCCAAGAGACCCAGTACTTC.

This chain links TRBV29-1 with TRBJ2-5; no reliable D call. The CDR3 extends over 13 amino acids. Trimming removed 0 bases from V and 0 bases from J, with 5 bases in between. CDR1 and CDR2 from the germline V gene are SQVTM and ANQGSEA. The CDR3 here is CSVEEQNQETQYF. CDR3 sequence (DNA): TGCAGCGTTGAAGAACAAAACCAAGAGACCCAGTACTTC.

This clonotype was counted only a few times. V gene TRBV20-1 combines with J gene TRBJ2-7; TRBD2 aligns across 10 bases. The trim removed 1 base at V and 0 bases at J, leaving 6 bases unmatched. The CDR3 length is 16 residues. Germline V gene lookup returns CDR1 DFQATT and CDR2 SNEGSKA (reference sequence). The CDR3 loop is CSARGTSGESSYEQYF. The CDR3 DNA reads TGCAGTGCTAGAGGTACTAGCGGGGAAAGCTCCTACGAGCAGTACTTC.

This clonotype occurred many times. The V call is TRBV5-1, the J call TRBJ1-3; unclear D gene. V was clipped by 1 base and J by 3 bases, with 5 bases between them. This CDR3 has 13 amino acids. Germline V gives CDR1 SGHRS, CDR2 YFSETQ. The CDR3 nucleotides are TGCGCCAGCAGCTTGTCGAGTGGAAACACCATATATTTT. This sequence encodes CASSLSSGNTIYF.

The V call is TRBV29-1, the J call TRBJ2-3, with D possibly matching TRBD1 (6 bases). Germline values: CDR1 SQVTM, CDR2 ANQGSEA. Trimming removed 0 bases at V and 2 bases at J, with 12 bases between. This CDR3 is 15 amino acids long. The CDR3 region has the DNA TGCAGCGTTGAAGATTCAGGGGCCATCACAGATACGCAGTATTTT. Its protein is CSVEDSGAITDTQYF.

The CDR3 DNA follows: TGTGCCAGCAGTGAGGGGGTTGGTCAGCCCCAGCATTTT. It encodes CASSEGVGQPQHF. The genes are TRBV6-1 and TRBJ1-5; a weak D match, TRBD1 (5 bases). The V gene's germline CDR1 is MNHNS and CDR2 SASEGT. The CDR3 is 13 residues long. The ends were cut back, 3 bases at V and 6 bases at J, with 9 bases in the middle.